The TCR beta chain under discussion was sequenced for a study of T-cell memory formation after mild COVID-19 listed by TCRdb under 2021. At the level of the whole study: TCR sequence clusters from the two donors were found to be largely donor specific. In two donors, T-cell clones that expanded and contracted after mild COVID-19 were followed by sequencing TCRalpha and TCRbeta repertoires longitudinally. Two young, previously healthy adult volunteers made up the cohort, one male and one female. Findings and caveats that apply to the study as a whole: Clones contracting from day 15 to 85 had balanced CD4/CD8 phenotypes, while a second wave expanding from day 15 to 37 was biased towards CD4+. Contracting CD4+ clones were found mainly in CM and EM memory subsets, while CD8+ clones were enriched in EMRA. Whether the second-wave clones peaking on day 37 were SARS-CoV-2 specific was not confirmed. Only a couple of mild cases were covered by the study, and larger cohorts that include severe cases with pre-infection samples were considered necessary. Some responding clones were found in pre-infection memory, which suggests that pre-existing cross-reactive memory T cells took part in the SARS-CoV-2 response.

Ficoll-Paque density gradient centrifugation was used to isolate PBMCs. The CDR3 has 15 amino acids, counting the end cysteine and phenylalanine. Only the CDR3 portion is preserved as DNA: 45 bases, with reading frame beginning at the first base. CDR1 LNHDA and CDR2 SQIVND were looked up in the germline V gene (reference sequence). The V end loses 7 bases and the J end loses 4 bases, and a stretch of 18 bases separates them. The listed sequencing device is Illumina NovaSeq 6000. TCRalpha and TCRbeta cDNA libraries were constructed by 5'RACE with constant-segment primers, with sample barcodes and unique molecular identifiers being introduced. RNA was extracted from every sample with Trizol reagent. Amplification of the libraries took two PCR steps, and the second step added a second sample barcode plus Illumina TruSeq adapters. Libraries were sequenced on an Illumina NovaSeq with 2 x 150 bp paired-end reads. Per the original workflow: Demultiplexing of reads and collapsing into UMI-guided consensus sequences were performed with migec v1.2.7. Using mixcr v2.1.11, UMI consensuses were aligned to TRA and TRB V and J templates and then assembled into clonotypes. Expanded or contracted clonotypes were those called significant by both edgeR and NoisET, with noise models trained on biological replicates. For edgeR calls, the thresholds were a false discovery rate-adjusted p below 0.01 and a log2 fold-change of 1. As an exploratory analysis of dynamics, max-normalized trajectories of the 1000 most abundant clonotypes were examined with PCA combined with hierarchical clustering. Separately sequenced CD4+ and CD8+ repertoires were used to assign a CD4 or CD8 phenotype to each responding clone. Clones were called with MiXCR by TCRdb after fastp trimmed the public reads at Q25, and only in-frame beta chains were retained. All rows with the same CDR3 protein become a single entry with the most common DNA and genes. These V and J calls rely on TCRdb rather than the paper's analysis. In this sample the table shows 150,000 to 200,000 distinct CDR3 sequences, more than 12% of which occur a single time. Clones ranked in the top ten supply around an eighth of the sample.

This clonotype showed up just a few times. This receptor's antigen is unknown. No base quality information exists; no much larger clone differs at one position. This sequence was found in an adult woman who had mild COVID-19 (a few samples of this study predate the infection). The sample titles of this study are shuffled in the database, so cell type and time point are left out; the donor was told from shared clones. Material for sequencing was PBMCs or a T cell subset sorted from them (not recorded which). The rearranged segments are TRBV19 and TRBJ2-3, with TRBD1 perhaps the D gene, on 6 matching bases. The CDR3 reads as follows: CASTQLGTPSDTQYF. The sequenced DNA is TGTGCCAGTACTCAACTAGGGACACCGTCAGATACGCAGTATTTT.